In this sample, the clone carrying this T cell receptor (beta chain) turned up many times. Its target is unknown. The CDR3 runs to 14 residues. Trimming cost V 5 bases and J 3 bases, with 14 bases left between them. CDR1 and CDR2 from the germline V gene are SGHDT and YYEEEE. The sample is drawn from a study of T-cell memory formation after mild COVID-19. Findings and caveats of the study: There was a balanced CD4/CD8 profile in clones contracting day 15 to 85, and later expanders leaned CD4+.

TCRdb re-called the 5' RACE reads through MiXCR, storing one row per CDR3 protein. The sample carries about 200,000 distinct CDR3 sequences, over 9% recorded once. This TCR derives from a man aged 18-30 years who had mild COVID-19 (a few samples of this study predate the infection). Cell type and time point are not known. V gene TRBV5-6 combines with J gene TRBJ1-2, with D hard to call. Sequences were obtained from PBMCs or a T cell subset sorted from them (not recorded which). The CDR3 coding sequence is TGTGCCAGCAGGCCTGGGTGGCCCCACTATGGCTACACCTTC. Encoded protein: CASRPGWPHYGYTF.